The text below deals with one T cell receptor (beta chain). Study processing details: Reference gene primer amplification in the assay estimated nucleated cell counts. Sequenced by immunoSEQ multiplex PCR; TCRdb stores in-frame clones only, minus some. Clone size and the V and J calls come from that table; the DNA yielded D and trimming. The repertoire has tens of thousands of clones, roughly 80% of them found once; the top ten carry around 19%. The data stem from a study of blood T cell repertoires in COVID-19. Whole-study context: The United States, Italy and Spain provided the acute and convalescent COVID-19 samples. PBMCs, B-cell-depleted T cells, or T cells were the source of the cDNA or gDNA that made up the material.

This CDR3 comprises 17 residues. Germline V gives CDR1 SNHLY, CDR2 FYNNEI. Trimming pared 8 bases from V and 2 bases from J, leaving 19 bases between. Sequenced material: peripheral blood. This TCR came from a human donor in a cohort sampled during active COVID-19. J is TRBJ2-6 and V is TRBV2; D is perhaps TRBD1 (5 bases). In DNA, the CDR3 is TGTGCCAGCGGAGACAGTGACGCTATGCCTGGGGCCAACGTCCTGACTTTC. Translation: CASGDSDAMPGANVLTF. Drawing the rest from reference TRBV2 and TRBJ2-6, the complete variable domain is EPEVTQTPSHQVTQMGQEVILRCVPISNHLYFYWYRQILGQKVEFLVSFYNNEISEKSEIFDDQFSVERPDGSNFTLKIRSTKLEDSAMYFCASGDSDAMPGANVLTFGAGSRLTVL.